Below, one T cell receptor (beta chain) is given with its context. The data were taken from a study of T cell changes during pregnancy in multiple sclerosis. Some clones are missing from TCRdb's copy, which holds only in-frame ones; the method was immunoSEQ multiplex PCR. The sample consists of 40,000 or so clones, approximately 93% of them appearing once. Germline V gene data show CDR1 as SNHLY and CDR2 as FYNNEI. The CDR3 has 14 residues. Germline trimming cut 6 bases from V and 7 bases from J; bases unmatched to any gene: 11. This sample comprised CD8+ T cells from peripheral blood mononuclear cells, obtained in the third trimester of pregnancy. The sequence derives from a female donor with multiple sclerosis, enrolled in a pregnancy study. The J gene is TRBJ1-2, the V gene TRBV2; TRBD1 aligns across 7 bases. This CDR3 reads CASRPPTGSGGYTF. In DNA form, the CDR3 reads TGTGCCAGCAGGCCCCCGACAGGGAGTGGTGGCTACACCTTC.